Below, 5 T cell receptor beta chains from the same sample are listed, as sequenced in a study of T-cell reconstitution after alpha-beta-depleted transplantation in children. Preparation of the TCRbeta library used unique molecular identifiers. TCRdb itself ran the PCR reads through MiXCR, one entry per CDR3 protein. The sample carries about 980,000 distinct CDR3 sequences, about 31% recorded once. This material consisted of PBMCs, mostly from graft donor cells, taken 360 days after TCRalphabeta/CD19-depleted stem cell transplant. The receptors stem from a boy under three years old who had a stem cell transplant for SCID, so the T cells may come from the graft donor.

The V and J genes are TRBV5-6 and TRBJ1-2; D gene uncertain. The CDR3 runs 15 residues. Germline CDR1 is SGHDT and CDR2 is YYEEEE. Trimming shortened V by 2 bases and J by 4 bases, and 15 bases separated the two germline ends. CDR3 region: CASSFDPEFLYGYTF. CDR3 sequence (DNA): TGTGCCAGCAGCTTTGACCCTGAGTTCCTCTATGGCTACACCTTC.

This clonotype was detected only a few times. The chain uses TRBV11-1 and TRBJ2-6; D possibly corresponds to TRBD1 (6 bases). V was clipped by 3 bases and J by 1 base, with 16 bases between them. This CDR3 is 18 amino acids long. Per the germline V gene, CDR1 is SGHAT and CDR2 is FQDESV (reference sequence). CDR3 sequence: CASSLMTGYRSGANVLTF. The CDR3 DNA sequence: TGTGCCAGCAGCTTGATGACAGGTTATAGGTCTGGGGCCAACGTCCTGACTTTC.

The chain joins TRBV18 to TRBJ2-5, with D perhaps TRBD1 (6 bases). V lost 4 bases and J 5 bases, leaving 17 bases between the germline ends. Per germline, CDR1 KGHSH and CDR2 LQKENI. The CDR3 extends over 15 amino acids. CDR3 DNA: TGTGCCAGCTCACTTACGAGGGGGTTACAGGAGACCCAGTACTTC. This encodes CASSLTRGLQETQYF.

This chain links TRBV29-1 with TRBJ2-1; 10 bases align to TRBD1. Trimming removed 4 bases from V and 2 bases from J; junction bases left unmatched: 2. The CDR3 is 14 amino acids. Germline V gives CDR1 SQVTM, CDR2 ANQGSEA. The CDR3 nucleotides read TGCAGCGTTGCCGACAGGGGGCCCTACAATGAGCAGTTCTTC. Its protein product is CSVADRGPYNEQFF.

V gene TRBV29-1 combines with J gene TRBJ2-5; D uncertain. The germline V and J ends were trimmed by 8 bases and 4 bases, with 11 bases remaining between them. Germline CDR1 is SQVTM and CDR2 is ANQGSEA. The CDR3 loop spans 11 amino acids. The DNA for the CDR3 is TGCAGCTATGAAGTCCGAGAGACCCAGTACTTC. It codes for CSYEVRETQYF.